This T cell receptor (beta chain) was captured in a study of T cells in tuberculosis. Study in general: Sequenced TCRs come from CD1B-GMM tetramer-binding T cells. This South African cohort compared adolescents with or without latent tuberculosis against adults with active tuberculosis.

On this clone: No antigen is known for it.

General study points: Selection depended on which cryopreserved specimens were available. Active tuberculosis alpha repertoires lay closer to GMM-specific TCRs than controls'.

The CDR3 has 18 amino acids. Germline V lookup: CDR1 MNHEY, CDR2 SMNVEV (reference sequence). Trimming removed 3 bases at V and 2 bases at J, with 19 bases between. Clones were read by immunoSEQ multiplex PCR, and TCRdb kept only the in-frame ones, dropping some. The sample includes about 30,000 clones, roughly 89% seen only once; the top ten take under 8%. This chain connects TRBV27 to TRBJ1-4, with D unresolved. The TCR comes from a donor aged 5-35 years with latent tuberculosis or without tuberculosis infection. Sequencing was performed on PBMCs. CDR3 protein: CASSLSIGRARTNEKLFF. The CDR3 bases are TGTGCCAGCAGTTTGAGCATCGGGAGGGCGCGGACTAATGAAAAACTGTTTTTT.